The 25 T cell receptor beta chains reported below all come from one sample, sequenced in a study of T cell repertoires in cytomegalovirus infection. MiXCR was run by TCRdb on the reads, yielding one entry per CDR3 protein. The table records some 150,000 distinct CDR3 sequences, roughly 6% of them present only once. Sequences were obtained from PBMCs. Receptors originate from a human donor in good health (CMV status not recorded). Some clones in this sample may be carry-over from other donors' samples.

The J gene is TRBJ2-3, the V gene TRBV28; D is unclear. CDR1 and CDR2 (germline): MDHEN, SYDVKM. Trimming stripped 6 bases from V and 7 bases from J, with 11 bases between. The CDR3 contains 12 residues. The CDR3 is CASRKGRNTQYF. CDR3 DNA sequence: TGTGCCAGCAGAAAGGGTCGAAATACGCAGTATTTT. The variable domain in full, completed from reference TRBV28 and TRBJ2-3, reads DVKVTQSSRYLVKRTGEKVFLECVQDMDHENMFWYRQDPGLGLRLIYFSYDVKMKEKGDIPEGYSVSREKKERFSLILESASTNQTSMYLCASRKGRNTQYFGPGTRLTVL.

This clonotype was counted a few times. This chain joins TRBV27 and TRBJ1-2; D unresolved. V was pared by 5 bases and J by 6 bases, with 16 bases between. In germline, CDR1 is MNHEY, CDR2 SMNVEV (reference sequence). This CDR3 is 14 amino acids long. CDR3 in amino acids: CASSPSTLSHGYTF. In nucleotides, the CDR3 is TGTGCCAGCAGTCCCTCGACCCTAAGCCATGGCTACACCTTC.

The chain employs TRBV6-2 or TRBV6-3 and TRBJ2-6, with D perhaps matching TRBD1 (5 bases). V lost 0 bases to trimming and J lost 2 bases, with 14 bases between them. The V gene's germline CDR1 is MNHEY and CDR2 SVGEGT. This CDR3 region has 18 residues. Here the CDR3 reads CASSYSSGRETGANVLTF. CDR3 sequence (DNA): TGTGCCAGCAGTTACTCGAGTGGCAGGGAAACTGGGGCCAACGTCCTGACTTTC.

This clonotype has ten or more counts. The chain recombines TRBV4-1 with TRBJ2-5; D tentatively reads TRBD1 or TRBD2 (5 bases each). This CDR3 has 17 amino acids. Trimming removed 0 bases from V and 3 bases from J, with 17 bases in between. Looked up from germline, CDR1 is MGHRA and CDR2 is YSYEKL. The CDR3 loop is CASSQEGLGTVKETQYF. The CDR3 coding sequence is TGCGCCAGCAGCCAAGAGGGCCTGGGGACGGTGAAAGAGACCCAGTACTTC.

This sequence joins TRBV6-5 and TRBJ2-1; D perhaps matches TRBD2 (7 bases). From germline, CDR1 is MNHEY and CDR2 SVGAGI. CDR3 length equals 15 residues. Trimming cost V 4 bases and J 0 bases, with 10 bases left between them. CDR3 bases: TGTGCCAGCAGTTCAGCGGGACACTCCTACAATGAGCAGTTCTTC. It specifies CASSSAGHSYNEQFF.

This clonotype was observed at least ten times. The genes are TRBV15 and TRBJ2-7; unclear D gene. Germline CDR1 and CDR2: LNHNV and YYDKDF (reference sequence). The germline V and J ends were trimmed by 0 bases and 3 bases, with 9 bases remaining between them. The CDR3 runs to 14 residues. The CDR3 loop reads CATSRDFRFYEQYF. The CDR3, as DNA: TGTGCCACCAGCAGAGATTTCAGATTCTACGAGCAGTACTTC.

This clonotype was seen only a few times. The chain recombines TRBV6-2 or TRBV6-3 with TRBJ2-6, with a tentative D call TRBD1 (6 bases). The CDR3 covers 15 residues. The germline V gene has CDR1 MNHEY and CDR2 SVGEGT. Trimming removed 5 bases at V and 2 bases at J, with 10 bases between. The CDR3 DNA reads as TGTGCCAGCAGTACCAGGACAGCTGGGGCCAACGTCCTGACTTTC. Its translation is CASSTRTAGANVLTF.

On this clonotype itself: A read error is possible here, since a much larger clone lies one base away. Since no conserved phenylalanine or tryptophan closes the CDR3, a read error is the likely cause. The gene calls are TRBV28 and TRBJ1-5; D ambiguous. Per germline, CDR1 MDHEN and CDR2 SYDVKM. The CDR3 totals 15 residues. V was clipped by 5 bases and J by 2 bases, with 13 bases between them. CDR3 amino acids: CASSPPPGGNQPQHL. For the CDR3, the DNA is TGTGCCAGCAGTCCCCCACCGGGCGGCAATCAGCCCCAGCATTTG.

This clonotype was picked up many times. This chain uses TRBV7-3 with TRBJ2-2; D remains ambiguous. V lost 5 bases to trimming and J lost 7 bases, with 17 bases between them. CDR3 length: 15 amino acids. The germline gives CDR1 SGHTA, CDR2 FQGTGA. The CDR3 reads CASSPAGLLGGELFF. The CDR3 DNA reads as TGTGCCAGCAGCCCCGCCGGGCTCCTCGGCGGGGAGCTGTTTTTT.

This clonotype has more than one count but fewer than ten. This chain uses TRBV20-1 with TRBJ1-5, with 7 nucleotides matching TRBD1. J gave up 4 bases and V 4 bases, and 10 bases lay outside the gene matches. Germline CDR1 is DFQATT and CDR2 is SNEGSKA (reference sequence). The CDR3 is made up of 15 amino acids. The CDR3 coding sequence is TGCAGTGCTACGATGACAGGGACAAGGAATCAGCCCCAGCATTTT. Protein: CSATMTGTRNQPQHF.

This clonotype occurred many times. The chain joins TRBV20-1 to TRBJ2-7, with D maybe TRBD1 (5 bases). This CDR3 region has 15 residues. Germline V gene data show CDR1 as DFQATT and CDR2 as SNEGSKA (reference sequence). Trimming shortened V by 4 bases and J by 0 bases, and 16 bases separated the two germline ends. CDR3 sequence: CSATNAARVSYEQYF. DNA for the CDR3: TGCAGTGCTACCAATGCGGCCAGGGTCTCCTACGAGCAGTACTTC.

This clonotype was seen many times. The gene calls are TRBV19 and TRBJ1-1, with 7 bases aligning to TRBD1. The germline V gene encodes CDR1 LNHDA and CDR2 SQIVND (reference sequence). This CDR3 is 16 amino acids long. Unmatched junction bases numbered 16, after V lost 10 bases and J lost 2 bases. This chain's CDR3 is CATTILPGQKNTEAFF. In nucleotides, the CDR3 is TGTGCCACCACAATCCTACCGGGACAGAAAAACACTGAAGCTTTCTTT.

The chain recombines TRBV9 with TRBJ2-1, with D uncertain. The CDR3 is 13 residues long. Looked up from germline, CDR1 is SGDLS and CDR2 is YYNGEE. The V end was cut by 0 bases, the J end by 7 bases, with 8 bases between. The CDR3 nucleotides read TGTGCCAGCAGCGTAGGAACGATTAATGAGCAGTTCTTC. It yields the protein CASSVGTINEQFF.

This clonotype showed up many times. CDR3 amino acids: CASSSPAGQQNYGYTF. The CDR3 region has the DNA TGTGCCAGCAGCTCTCCCGCAGGACAACAGAACTATGGCTACACCTTC. The chain is built from TRBV7-2 and TRBJ1-2, with D possibly being TRBD1 (5 bases). CDR1 SGHTA and CDR2 FQGNSA come from the germline V gene. Trimming left V 4 bases short and J 2 bases short, with 17 bases between. The CDR3 spans 16 residues.

The chain recombines TRBV7-9 with TRBJ1-6; a weak D match, TRBD1 (6 bases). The CDR3 covers 14 residues. From germline, CDR1 is SEHNR and CDR2 FQNEAQ (reference sequence). The V and J ends lost 5 bases and 13 bases respectively, with 18 bases between them. This chain's CDR3 is CASSPNRAMGPLHF. The CDR3 DNA reads as TGTGCCAGCAGCCCCAACAGGGCCATGGGGCCCCTCCACTTT.

The V call is TRBV2, the J call TRBJ2-5; 11 bases are shared with TRBD2. This CDR3 spans 16 amino acids. The germline V gene has CDR1 SNHLY and CDR2 FYNNEI. Trimming removed 5 bases from V and 2 bases from J; junction bases left unmatched: 7. The CDR3 nucleotides read TGTGCCAGCAGTTCCCTAGCGGGGGGACGTCAAGAGACCCAGTACTTC. It is translated as CASSSLAGGRQETQYF.

This clonotype was counted many times. This chain links TRBV7-2 with TRBJ1-4; D call uncertain. The CDR3 consists of 15 residues. The ends were cut back, 6 bases at V and 2 bases at J, with 13 bases in the middle. Germline V gives CDR1 SGHTA, CDR2 FQGNSA. CDR3 coding DNA: TGTGCCAGCAGGTTTACGCTAGCCACTAATGAAAAACTGTTTTTT. Translated, it gives CASRFTLATNEKLFF. The full variable domain, rest sourced from reference TRBV7-2 and TRBJ1-4, is GAGVSQSPSNKVTEKGKDVELRCDPISGHTALYWYRQSLGQGLEFLIYFQGNSAPDKSGLPSDRFSAERTGGSVSTLTIQRTQQEDSAVYLCASRFTLATNEKLFFGSGTQLSVL.

This clonotype was seen at least ten times. The gene calls are TRBV6-1 and TRBJ1-2, with 12 bases lining up with TRBD1. The CDR3 runs to 15 residues. After removal of 4 bases from V and 7 bases from J, the junction contained 7 bases not matched to a gene. Germline V gene data show CDR1 as MNHNS and CDR2 as SASEGT. The CDR3 loop is CASSGDRGRVRGYTF. CDR3 nucleotide sequence: TGTGCCAGCAGTGGGGACAGGGGGCGCGTTCGTGGCTACACCTTC.

This clonotype was detected many times. The chain couples TRBV7-9 to TRBJ1-2, with D possibly matching TRBD1 (5 bases). V was trimmed by 7 bases and J by 2 bases, leaving 14 bases between them. There are 14 residues in the CDR3. Germline assignment: CDR1 SEHNR and CDR2 FQNEAQ (reference sequence). CDR3 DNA sequence: TGTGCCAGCACCACGGCGGGGCCCAACTATGGCTACACCTTC. This encodes CASTTAGPNYGYTF.

This clonotype showed up many times. V is TRBV28 and J is TRBJ1-5, with D possibly being TRBD1 (5 bases). The CDR3 has 14 amino acids. With 3 bases removed from V and 7 bases from J, the gap between germline ends came to 13 bases. Germline lookup yields CDR1 MDHEN and CDR2 SYDVKM. The CDR3 DNA sequence: TGTGCCAGCAGTTTGGTCAGGGTGGGGCAGCCCCAGCATTTT. Amino acids: CASSLVRVGQPQHF.

This clonotype came up many times. The genes are TRBV7-3 and TRBJ2-1; a weak D match, TRBD2 (7 bases). The CDR3 is 14 residues long. Per germline, CDR1 SGHTA and CDR2 FQGTGA. The V and J ends lost 0 bases and 7 bases respectively, with 10 bases between them. CDR3 sequence reads: CASSLTGGPNEQFF. The CDR3 nucleotides are TGTGCCAGCAGCTTAACGGGGGGGCCTAATGAGCAGTTCTTC.

A few counts support this clonotype. The chain has TRBV2 and TRBJ2-5; TRBD2 agrees at 13 bases. CDR3 length equals 20 residues. V was clipped by 1 base and J by 1 base; unmatched bases: 12. Germline V CDR1 and CDR2: SNHLY, FYNNEI. DNA for the CDR3: TGTGCCAGCAGTGAAGGGTATTCGGGACTAGCGGGGAGAATCCAAGAGACCCAGTACTTC. It yields the protein CASSEGYSGLAGRIQETQYF.

This clonotype has only one observation. The chain recombines TRBV20-1 with TRBJ1-1, with a possible D match to TRBD1 (5 bases). Germline V gene data show CDR1 as DFQATT and CDR2 as SNEGSKA (reference sequence). The CDR3 spans 15 residues. The V and J ends lost 8 bases and 3 bases respectively, with 22 bases between them. CDR3 sequence (DNA): TGCAGTACTAACCGAGTGGAGGGGCGAGACACTGAAGCTTTCTTT. Protein product: CSTNRVEGRDTEAFF.

Many counts were recorded for this clonotype. V usage is TRBV7-2 and J usage is TRBJ1-1; D unresolved. Germline V lookup: CDR1 SGHTA, CDR2 FQGNSA. The CDR3 spans 15 residues. Trimming left V 1 base short and J 2 bases short, with 11 bases between. The CDR3 DNA is TGTGCCAGCAGCTTAGTCCGGGCGGAAAACACTGAAGCTTTCTTT. This codes for CASSLVRAENTEAFF.

This clonotype has at least ten counts. The rearrangement joins TRBV7-2 to TRBJ2-5, with 9 bases identical to TRBD2. The CDR3 covers 15 residues. V gave up 1 base and J gave up 4 bases; unmatched junction bases: 4. Germline V gene lookup returns CDR1 SGHTA and CDR2 FQGNSA. Here the CDR3 DNA reads TGTGCCAGCAGCTTAGGCGGGGGGGCAGGAGAGACCCAGTACTTC. Protein: CASSLGGGAGETQYF.